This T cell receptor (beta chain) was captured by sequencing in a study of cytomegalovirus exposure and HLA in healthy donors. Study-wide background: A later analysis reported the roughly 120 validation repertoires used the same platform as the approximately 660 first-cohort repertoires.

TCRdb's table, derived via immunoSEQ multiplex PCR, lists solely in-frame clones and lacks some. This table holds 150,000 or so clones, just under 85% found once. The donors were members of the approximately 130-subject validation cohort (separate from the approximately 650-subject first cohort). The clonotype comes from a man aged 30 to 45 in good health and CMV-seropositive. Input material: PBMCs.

The chain's CDR3 is CASSLGQGAETQYF. CDR3 nucleotides: TGTGCCAGCAGCTTAGGACAGGGGGCGGAGACCCAGTACTTC. The V call is TRBV7-9, the J call TRBJ2-5; 10 bases align to TRBD1. Germline lookup yields CDR1 SEHNR and CDR2 FQNEAQ (reference sequence). The CDR3 extends over 14 amino acids. Trimming at V came to 1 base and at J to 5 bases, leaving 1 base not matched to a gene.